The 20 T cell receptor beta chains reported below all come from one sample, sequenced in a study of blood T cell dynamics during melanoma immunotherapy. Data came from immunoSEQ multiplex PCR; TCRdb stores just in-frame clones and leaves some out. Among around 3,500 clones listed, about 90% were seen once. The time point was: pre-treatment baseline. This specimen consisted of effector memory CD8+ T cells from blood, obtained from a patient treated with checkpoint blockade. These receptors were collected from a human donor with melanoma.

J is TRBJ2-7 and V is TRBV7-9; D is unresolved. This CDR3 region has 13 residues. V shed 5 bases and J shed 0 bases, with 8 bases lying between them. Looked up from germline, CDR1 is SEHNR and CDR2 is FQNEAQ (reference sequence). The DNA of the CDR3 is TGTGCCAGCAGCGCGACGGACTCCTACGAGCAGTACTTC. It translates to CASSATDSYEQYF.

The gene calls are TRBV7-9 and TRBJ2-5; 14 nucleotides agree with TRBD2. In germline, CDR1 is SEHNR, CDR2 FQNEAQ (reference sequence). Trimming removed 5 bases from V and 7 bases from J; junction bases left unmatched: 12. The CDR3 consists of 17 residues. The CDR3 nucleotides read TGTGCCAGCAGCCCCTCGACTAGCGGGGGGGGACGAGGGACCCAGTACTTC. It specifies CASSPSTSGGGRGTQYF. Together with reference TRBV7-9 and TRBJ2-5, the CDR3 gives the full variable domain: DTGVSQNPRHKITKRGQNVTFRCDPISEHNRLYWYRQTLGQGPEFLTYFQNEAQLEKSRLLSDRFSAERPKGSFSTLEIQRTEQGDSAMYLCASSPSTSGGGRGTQYFGPGTRLLVL.

The chain carries TRBV27 and TRBJ2-3, with D perhaps TRBD1 or TRBD2 (5 bases each). The CDR3 is made up of 14 amino acids. V lost 6 bases, J lost 3 bases, and 13 bases lay in between. From germline, CDR1 is MNHEY and CDR2 SMNVEV (reference sequence). The CDR3 nucleotides are TGTGCCAGCAGGACCGGGACCCAAACAGATACGCAGTATTTT. This sequence encodes CASRTGTQTDTQYF.

This sequence joins TRBV6-1 and TRBJ1-1; the D gene is possibly TRBD1 (6 bases). V shed 5 bases and J shed 8 bases, with 15 bases lying between them. The CDR3 length is 13 residues. Germline V gives CDR1 MNHNS, CDR2 SASEGT. CDR3 amino acids: CASSSYEGVEAFF. The DNA for the CDR3 is TGTGCCAGCAGTTCTTACGAGGGGGTAGAAGCTTTCTTT.

The chain uses TRBV28 and TRBJ2-3, with 7 bases matching TRBD1. Unmatched junction bases numbered 3, after V lost 8 bases and J lost 4 bases. Looked up from germline, CDR1 is MDHEN and CDR2 is SYDVKM. CDR3 size: 12 residues. CDR3 loop: CASDRAPDTQYF. The CDR3 nucleotides are TGTGCCAGCGACAGGGCCCCAGATACGCAGTATTTT.

The chain uses TRBV10-2 and TRBJ2-1, with 10 bases matching TRBD2. Germline CDR1 is WSHSY and CDR2 is SAAADI. The CDR3 runs 13 residues. J gave up 10 bases and V 6 bases, and 6 bases lay outside the gene matches. In DNA, the CDR3 is TGCGCCAGCAGGCCCCTAGCGGGAGTGGAGCAGTTCTTC. Translated, it gives CASRPLAGVEQFF.

J is TRBJ1-6 and V is TRBV19; D unresolved. This CDR3 comprises 16 residues. V gave up 4 bases and J gave up 8 bases, with 18 bases separating them. CDR1 and CDR2 from the germline V gene are LNHDA and SQIVND (reference sequence). Here the CDR3 reads CASSTRPWVADSPLHF. CDR3 nucleotide sequence: TGTGCCAGTAGTACCCGCCCGTGGGTGGCGGATTCACCCCTCCACTTT.

This clone appeared a few times. V gene TRBV28 combines with J gene TRBJ1-1; D perhaps matches TRBD1 (6 bases). In germline, CDR1 is MDHEN, CDR2 SYDVKM. This CDR3 is 13 amino acids long. V gave up 6 bases and J gave up 1 base, with 9 bases separating them. In DNA form, the CDR3 reads TGTGCCAGCAGACCCAGGGGGAACACTGAAGCTTTCTTT. This translates into CASRPRGNTEAFF.

The rearrangement uses TRBV30 and TRBJ2-7; D is undetermined. CDR1 and CDR2 from the germline V gene are GTSNPN and SVGIG (reference sequence). CDR3 length equals 14 residues. V lost 0 bases, J lost 3 bases, and 12 bases lay in between. CDR3 bases: TGTGCCTGGAGTGTCAGTGGTACCGGCTACGAGCAGTACTTC. Translated, it gives CAWSVSGTGYEQYF. The variable domain in full, completed from reference TRBV30 and TRBJ2-7, reads SQTIHQWPATLVQPVGSPLSLECTVEGTSNPNLYWYRQAAGRGLQLLFYSVGIGQISSEVPQNLSASRPQDRQFILSSKKLLLSDSGFYLCAWSVSGTGYEQYFGPGTRLTVT.

The chain links TRBV27 to TRBJ1-4; tentative D call: TRBD1 (5 bases). Germline loops: CDR1 MNHEY, CDR2 SMNVEV (reference sequence). The V end was cut by 3 bases, the J end by 7 bases, with 12 bases between. The CDR3 spans 14 residues. This CDR3 reads CASSFEGLGEKLFF. CDR3 coding DNA: TGTGCCAGCAGTTTTGAGGGGCTAGGTGAAAAACTGTTTTTT.

The chain uses TRBV5-1 and TRBJ2-7; D tentatively reads TRBD1 or TRBD2 (7 bases each). Germline V gives CDR1 SGHRS, CDR2 YFSETQ. Between the trimmed V and J ends, which lost 3 bases and 5 bases, there was a span of 18 bases. The CDR3 loop spans 15 amino acids. The CDR3 spells CASSWRGGGPDEQYF. The CDR3, as DNA: TGCGCCAGCAGCTGGCGGGGAGGGGGCCCTGACGAGCAGTACTTC. The entire variable domain, with the rest obtained from reference TRBV5-1 and TRBJ2-7, is as follows: KAGVTQTPRYLIKTRGQQVTLSCSPISGHRSVSWYQQTPGQGLQFLFEYFSETQRNKGNFPGRFSGRQFSNSRSEMNVSTLELGDSALYLCASSWRGGGPDEQYFGPGTRLTVT.

The V gene is TRBV9, the J gene TRBJ2-5, with a possible D match to TRBD1 (6 bases). The CDR3 totals 14 residues. Trimming cost V 2 bases and J 3 bases, with 11 bases left between them. The germline V gene encodes CDR1 SGDLS and CDR2 YYNGEE. This CDR3 reads CASSVDYREETQYF. For the CDR3, the DNA is TGTGCCAGCAGCGTCGACTACAGGGAAGAGACCCAGTACTTC.

The V call is TRBV6-6, the J call TRBJ2-1; no firm D call. The CDR3 covers 13 residues. Trimming took off 7 bases at V and 6 bases at J, with 13 bases between the two ends. The germline V gene has CDR1 MNHNY and CDR2 SVGAGI (reference sequence). The CDR3 DNA sequence: TGTGCCAGCACCCAGGAATGGGGCAATGAGCAGTTCTTC. Its protein is CASTQEWGNEQFF.

The rearrangement joins TRBV7-9 to TRBJ2-4, with a tentative D call TRBD2 (5 bases). The CDR3 length is 16 residues. From germline, CDR1 is SEHNR and CDR2 FQNEAQ (reference sequence). V shed 3 bases and J shed 3 bases, with 15 bases lying between them. The CDR3, as DNA: TGTGCCAGCAGCTTGGTGGAGGATGGTGTCAAAAACATTCAGTACTTC. Protein product: CASSLVEDGVKNIQYF.

This sequence joins TRBV19 and TRBJ2-1; a possible D gene is TRBD2 (5 bases). The ends were cut back, 5 bases at V and 0 bases at J, with 11 bases in the middle. Germline CDR1 reads LNHDA; CDR2 reads SQIVND (reference sequence). The CDR3 length is 15 residues. CDR3 sequence reads: CASSHSASSYNEQFF. CDR3 nucleotides: TGTGCCAGTAGTCATAGCGCAAGCTCCTACAATGAGCAGTTCTTC.

The chain combines TRBV7-6 with TRBJ2-1; D is undetermined. V lost 2 bases to trimming and J lost 8 bases, with 7 bases between them. The CDR3 has 12 amino acids. The V gene's germline CDR1 is SGHVS and CDR2 FNYEAQ. CDR3 in amino acids: CASSLLVDEQFF. CDR3 nucleotide sequence: TGTGCCAGCAGCTTACTAGTCGATGAGCAGTTCTTC. Full variable domain (remainder filled in from reference TRBV7-6 and TRBJ2-1): GAGVSQSPRYKVTKRGQDVALRCDPISGHVSLYWYRQALGQGPEFLTYFNYEAQQDKSGLPNDRFSAERPEGSISTLTIQRTEQRDSAMYRCASSLLVDEQFFGPGTRLTVL.

The chain is built from TRBV9 and TRBJ2-5; 7 bases are a match to TRBD2. The trim removed 4 bases at V and 7 bases at J, leaving 10 bases unmatched. This CDR3 contains 14 residues. Per germline, CDR1 SGDLS and CDR2 YYNGEE. The CDR3 DNA sequence: TGTGCCAGCAGCCCCTCTCAGCGGGGTGGGACCCAGTACTTC. Encoded protein: CASSPSQRGGTQYF. The full variable domain, with the rest looked up from reference TRBV9 and TRBJ2-5, is DSGVTQTPKHLITATGQRVTLRCSPRSGDLSVYWYQQSLDQGLQFLIQYYNGEERAKGNILERFSAQQFPDLHSELNLSSLELGDSALYFCASSPSQRGGTQYFGPGTRLLVL.

This chain uses TRBV13 with TRBJ1-5; D unresolved. Germline V gene data show CDR1 as PRHDT and CDR2 as FYEKMQ (reference sequence). Trimming shortened V by 2 bases and J by 6 bases, and 14 bases separated the two germline ends. This CDR3 is built from 15 residues. The CDR3 here is CASSLYREVPQPQHF. The CDR3 DNA is TGTGCCAGCAGCTTATACCGGGAGGTGCCTCAGCCCCAGCATTTT.

CDR3 DNA sequence: TGTGCCAGCAGCTTAGTCGGTGGGCCACCCCTCCACTTT. Its protein product is CASSLVGGPPLHF. The chain uses TRBV7-2 and TRBJ1-6; D is ambiguous. Per germline, CDR1 SGHTA and CDR2 FQGNSA. The CDR3 runs to 13 residues. V was clipped by 1 base and J by 11 bases, with 9 bases between them.

The J gene is TRBJ2-7, the V gene TRBV28; the D gene is possibly TRBD2 (6 bases). CDR3 length equals 14 residues. Trimming shortened V by 3 bases and J by 2 bases, and 11 bases separated the two germline ends. CDR1 is MDHEN, CDR2 SYDVKM, per germline. The CDR3 DNA follows: TGTGCCAGCAGTTTTTTAGCGGATCCCTACGAGCAGTACTTC. Translation: CASSFLADPYEQYF.